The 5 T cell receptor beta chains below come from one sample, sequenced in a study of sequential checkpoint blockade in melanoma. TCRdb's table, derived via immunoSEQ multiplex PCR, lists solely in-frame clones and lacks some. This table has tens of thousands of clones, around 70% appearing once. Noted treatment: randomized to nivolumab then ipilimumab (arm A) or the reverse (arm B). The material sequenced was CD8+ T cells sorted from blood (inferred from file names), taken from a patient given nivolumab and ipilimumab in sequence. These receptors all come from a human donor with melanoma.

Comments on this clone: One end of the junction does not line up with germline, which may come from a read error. The CDR3 nucleotides are TGCGCCAGCAGCCAAGATCCAATCAGCGGGGAAGGGGACGAGCAGTACTTC. It codes for CASSQDPISGEGDEQYF. V gene TRBV7-9 combines with J gene TRBJ2-7; 7 bases agree with TRBD2. This CDR3 contains 17 residues. Germline V gene data show CDR1 as SEHNR and CDR2 as FQNEAQ (reference sequence).

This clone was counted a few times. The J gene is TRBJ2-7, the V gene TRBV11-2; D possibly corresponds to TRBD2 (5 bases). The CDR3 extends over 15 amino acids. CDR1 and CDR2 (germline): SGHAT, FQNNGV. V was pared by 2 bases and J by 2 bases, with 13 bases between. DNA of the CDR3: TGTGCCAGCAGCTTATCTCAGGACTTCGCCTACGAGCAGTACTTC. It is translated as CASSLSQDFAYEQYF.

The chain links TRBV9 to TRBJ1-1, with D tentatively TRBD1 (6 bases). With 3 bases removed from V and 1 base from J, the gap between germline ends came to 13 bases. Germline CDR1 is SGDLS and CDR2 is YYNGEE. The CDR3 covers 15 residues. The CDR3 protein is CASSAWDNQNTEAFF. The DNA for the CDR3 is TGTGCCAGCAGCGCGTGGGACAACCAGAACACTGAAGCTTTCTTT.

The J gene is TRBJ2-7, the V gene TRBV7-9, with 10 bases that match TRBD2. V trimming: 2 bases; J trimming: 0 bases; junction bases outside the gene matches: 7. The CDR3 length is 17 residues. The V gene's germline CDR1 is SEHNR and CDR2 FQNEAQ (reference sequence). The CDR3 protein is CASSLQGSGGTSYEQYF. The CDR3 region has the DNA TGTGCCAGCAGCTTACAGGGTAGCGGGGGGACCTCCTACGAGCAGTACTTC.

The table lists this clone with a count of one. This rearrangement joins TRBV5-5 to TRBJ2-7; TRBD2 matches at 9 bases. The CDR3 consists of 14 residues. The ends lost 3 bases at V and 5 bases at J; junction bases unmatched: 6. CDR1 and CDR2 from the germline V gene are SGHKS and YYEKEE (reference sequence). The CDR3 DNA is TGTGCCAGCAGCTCCGGACTAGCGCTACACGAGCAGTACGTC. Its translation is CASSSGLALHEQYV.